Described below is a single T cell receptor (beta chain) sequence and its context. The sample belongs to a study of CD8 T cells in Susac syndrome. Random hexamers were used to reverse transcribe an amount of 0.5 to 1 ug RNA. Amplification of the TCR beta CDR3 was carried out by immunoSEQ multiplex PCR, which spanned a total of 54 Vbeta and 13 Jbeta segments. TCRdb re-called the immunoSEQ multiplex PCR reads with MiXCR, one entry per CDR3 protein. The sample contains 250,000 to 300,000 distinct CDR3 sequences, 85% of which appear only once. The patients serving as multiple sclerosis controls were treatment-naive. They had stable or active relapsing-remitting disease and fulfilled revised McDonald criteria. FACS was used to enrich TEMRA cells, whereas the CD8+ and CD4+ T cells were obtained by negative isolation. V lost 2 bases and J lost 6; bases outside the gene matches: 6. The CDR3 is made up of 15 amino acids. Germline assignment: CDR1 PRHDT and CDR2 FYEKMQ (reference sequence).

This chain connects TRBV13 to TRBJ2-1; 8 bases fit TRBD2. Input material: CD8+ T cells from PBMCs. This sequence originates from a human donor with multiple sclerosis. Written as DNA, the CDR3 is TGTGCCAGCAGCTTAACGGGAGGGCACGGCAATGAGCAGTTCTTC. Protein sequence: CASSLTGGHGNEQFF.